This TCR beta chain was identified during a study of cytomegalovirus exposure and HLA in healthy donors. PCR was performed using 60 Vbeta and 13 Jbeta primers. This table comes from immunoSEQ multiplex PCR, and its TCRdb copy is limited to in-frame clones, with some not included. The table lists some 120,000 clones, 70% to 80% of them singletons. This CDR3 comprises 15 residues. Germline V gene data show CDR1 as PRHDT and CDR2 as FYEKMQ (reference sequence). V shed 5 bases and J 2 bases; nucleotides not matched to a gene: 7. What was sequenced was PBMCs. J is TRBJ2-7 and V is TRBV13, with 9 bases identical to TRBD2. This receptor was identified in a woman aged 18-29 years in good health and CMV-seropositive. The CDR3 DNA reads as TGTGCCAGCAGCATACTTAGCGGGAGCACCTACGAGCAGTACTTC. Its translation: CASSILSGSTYEQYF.